The 8 T cell receptor beta chains below were found in one sample sequenced in a study of tumor and adjacent non-tumor tissue in lung cancer. This sample's RNA came from whole unsorted tissue. Three rounds of nested PCR, following a modified ARM-PCR protocol, produced the TCRbeta library. MiXCR, applied by TCRdb to the multiplex PCR reads, yields one record per CDR3 protein. The sample has about 140,000 distinct CDR3 sequences, around 60% seen once. Material: lung tumor tissue. The receptors originated from a man aged 55 to 70 with small cell lung cancer.

The sample holds many counts of this clonotype. The V gene is TRBV12-3 or TRBV12-4, the J gene TRBJ2-7, with D maybe TRBD2 (7 bases). This CDR3 region has 15 residues. V gave up 5 bases and J gave up 4 bases, with 18 bases separating them. Written as DNA, the CDR3 is TGTGCCAGCAGTCCCCAACAGGGAGGGAGGTACGAGCAGTACTTC. This encodes CASSPQQGGRYEQYF.

Of note for this clonotype: Relative to the germline gene, one junction end is altered; a read error may explain this. The V and J genes are TRBV4-2 and TRBJ2-3; 7 nucleotides agree with TRBD2. The CDR3 is 16 residues long. The V gene's germline CDR1 is LGHNA and CDR2 YNFKEQ. The CDR3 DNA is TGTGCCAGTAGCCCGGGGACTAACGGGAGCCCAGATACGCAGTATTTT. Encoded protein: CASSPGTNGSPDTQYF.

This chain's CDR3 is CAISDQQGGEQYV. CDR3 in DNA: TGTGCCATCAGTGACCAACAGGGCGGTGAGCAGTACGTC. The chain couples TRBV10-3 to TRBJ2-7, with D maybe TRBD1 (6 bases). This CDR3 is built from 13 residues. The V end was cut by 3 bases, the J end by 7 bases, with 13 bases between. Germline lookup yields CDR1 ENHRY and CDR2 SYGVKD.

On this clonotype: Relative to the germline gene, one junction end is altered; a read error may explain this. The gene calls are TRBV7-8 and TRBJ2-5; 7 bases match TRBD1. CDR3 length: 14 amino acids. Germline CDR1 reads SGHVS; CDR2 reads FQNEAQ. CDR3 amino acids: CTSSLTGDQETQYF. DNA of the CDR3: TGTACCAGCAGCTTAACAGGGGACCAAGAGACCCAGTACTTC. The full variable domain, in which reference TRBV7-8 and TRBJ2-5 provide the parts outside the CDR3, is GAGVSQSPRYKVAKRGQDVALRCDPISGHVSLFWYQQALGQGPEFLTYFQNEAQLDKSGLPSDRFFAERPEGSVSTLKIQRTQQEDSAVYLCTSSLTGDQETQYFGPGTRLLVL.

To note about this clonotype: A much larger clone lies one base from this, so it may be a read error. This likely comes from a read error, as the CDR3 has no conserved phenylalanine or tryptophan at its end. V usage is TRBV30 and J usage is TRBJ1-6; possibly TRBD1 for D (6 bases). Germline V CDR1 and CDR2: GTSNPN, SVGIG (reference sequence). V was pared by 3 bases and J by 2 bases, with 11 bases between. The CDR3 length is 15 residues. In nucleotides, the CDR3 is TGTGCCTGGAGCGGCCGGACAGCCTATAATTCACCCCTCCACTCT. Amino acids: CAWSGRTAYNSPLHS.

The gene calls are TRBV24-1 and TRBJ1-1, with 7 bases matching TRBD1. The V gene end was trimmed by 7 bases and the J gene end by 1 base; junction bases not matched to a gene: 2. Germline lookup yields CDR1 KGHDR and CDR2 SFDVKD. The CDR3 contains 13 residues. The CDR3 bases are TGTGCCACCAGAAAGGGGGCGAACACTGAAGCTTTCTTT. It is translated as CATRKGANTEAFF.

Points on this clonotype: One end of the junction varies from germline; a read error may be responsible. This chain links TRBV6-2 or TRBV6-3 with TRBJ1-1, with no clear D. The CDR3 loop spans 13 amino acids. Germline CDR1 and CDR2: MNHEY and SVGEGT. CDR3 sequence: CANSYRPHTEAFF. CDR3 nucleotide sequence: TGTGCCAACAGTTACCGGCCACACACTGAAGCTTTCTTT.

A remark on this clonotype: This may arise from a read error, as a much more abundant clone is one base away. This rearrangement joins TRBV29-1 to TRBJ2-5; D unresolved. The CDR3 is 13 amino acids. Germline V gives CDR1 SQVTM, CDR2 ANQGSEA. V shed 3 bases and J shed 5 bases, with 13 bases lying between them. The CDR3 here is CSVDERVIETQYF. For the CDR3, the DNA is TGCAGCGTTGATGAAAGGGTTATCGAGACCCAGTACTTC.